This T cell receptor beta chain was sequenced for a study of Ad26.COV2.S vaccination and SARS-CoV-2 variants. As for treatment: around 19 received Ad26.COV2.S at low or high dose, single or two shots; about 5 received placebo; per-sample allocation not given. The samples date from day 63 after the first vaccine or placebo injection. This clone has only a few counts. Some clones are missing from TCRdb's copy, which holds only in-frame ones; the method was immunoSEQ multiplex PCR. Of roughly 400,000 clones listed, less than 95% are singletons. Germline loops: CDR1 LGHNA, CDR2 YNFKEQ. The CDR3 is 13 residues long. Deletions cut 0 bases from V and 8 bases from J, with 11 bases between.

The sequence derives from a person between 18 and 60 years old who received the Ad26.COV2.S COVID-19 vaccine or a placebo. The source material was peripheral blood, sampled in a trial of Ad26.COV2.S vaccine versus placebo. The chain links TRBV4-2 to TRBJ2-7; D is possibly TRBD2 (5 bases). CDR3 nucleotides: TGTGCCAGCAGCCAAGATGGGAGAGGGCAGCAGTACTTC. Protein: CASSQDGRGQQYF.